These T cell receptor beta chains were read from a single sample in a study of blood T cell repertoires in COVID-19. Assay: immunoSEQ multiplex PCR; the TCRdb copy retains only in-frame clones and omits some. The data contain a few hundred thousand clones, about 87% of them seen just once; the ten biggest clones take up under 6%. Sequencing was done on a sample of PBMCs or T cells enriched from blood (not recorded which). The receptors originated from a man aged 25 to 40 who had recovered from COVID-19. CDR3s include the opening cysteine and the closing phenylalanine or tryptophan. The D gene is left open where the match is weak. For some rows the clone size is stated as once, few or many, or as a class when expanded; others skip it.

D gene,clone size,V gene,J gene,CDR3 DNA,CDR3 protein
-,-,TRBV10-2,TRBJ1-1,TGCGCCAGCAGTGTAATCGGAGTCATGAACACTGAAGCTTTCTTT,CASSVIGVMNTEAFF
-,-,TRBV7-9,TRBJ2-1,TGTGCCAGCAGCTCTTATATAGCGAATGAGCAGTTCTTC,CASSSYIANEQFF
TRBD2,-,TRBV7-8,TRBJ2-1,TGTGCCAGCAGCTTAGTCTGGCGGGGGGGTAATGAGCAGTTCTTC,CASSLVWRGGNEQFF
-,-,TRBV5-4,TRBJ2-1,TGTGCCAGCAGCCTGGACTTATCCTCCTACAATGAGCAGTTCTTC,CASSLDLSSYNEQFF
-,few,TRBV2,TRBJ2-3,TGTGCCAGCAGTGAAGACTCCCCCACAGATACGCAGTATTTT,CASSEDSPTDTQYF
TRBD1,-,TRBV2,TRBJ1-5,TGTGCCAGCAGCCTGGACAGGATGAGAAATCAGCCCCAGCATTTT,CASSLDRMRNQPQHF
TRBD1,-,TRBV7-9,TRBJ1-3,TGTGCCAGCAGCCCATACCTTACGGACAGGGGAAGAAGTGGAAACACCATATATTTT,CASSPYLTDRGRSGNTIYF
TRBD2,-,TRBV6-2/TRBV6-3,TRBJ2-3,TGTGCCAGCAGTGCTGGGACTAGCGCCACAGATACGCAGTATTTT,CASSAGTSATDTQYF
-,-,TRBV19,TRBJ2-5,TGTGCCAGTAGTATTGGGCCGTCGTTGGAGACCCAGTACTTC,CASSIGPSLETQYF
-,-,TRBV27,TRBJ1-1,TGTGCCAGCAGTCTACAGGGGAACACTGAAGCTTTCTTT,CASSLQGNTEAFF
TRBD2,-,TRBV5-4,TRBJ2-3,TGTGCCAGCAGCTGGACCGGGGGGGCCCCAGATACGCAGTATTTT,CASSWTGGAPDTQYF
-,-,TRBV15,TRBJ2-3,TGTGCCACCAGCCCACCCCAGGGGAGCACAGATACGCAGTATTTT,CATSPPQGSTDTQYF
TRBD1,once,TRBV5-6,TRBJ2-7,TGTGCCAGCAGCCCGAGGGGACAGGCGAATTTGCAGTACTTC,CASSPRGQANLQYF
-,-,TRBV28,TRBJ2-7,TGTGCCAGCAGCCTTTCCCAGACAGAGCAGTACTTC,CASSLSQTEQYF
-,-,TRBV19,TRBJ1-5,TGTGCCAGTAGTCAGCGGACAGCGTATTTGCCCCAGCATTTT,CASSQRTAYLPQHF
-,-,TRBV2,TRBJ1-5,TGTGCCAGCTTGCGGGACGGGGACCAGCCCCAGCATTTT,CASLRDGDQPQHF
-,few,TRBV19,TRBJ1-5,TGTGCCAGTAGTATAGGGCGCCGGGGCAATCAGCCCCAGCATTTT,CASSIGRRGNQPQHF
TRBD1,-,TRBV28,TRBJ2-1,TGTGCCAGCAGTTTACCGGGACAGGGTTACAATGAGCAGTTCTTC,CASSLPGQGYNEQFF
-,-,TRBV28,TRBJ1-4,TGTGCCAGCAGCCCTCCGGGAGCAAATGAAAAACTGTTTTTT,CASSPPGANEKLFF
TRBD1,-,TRBV6-1,TRBJ1-6,TGTGCCAGCAGTGAAAGGACAGGGTACGGTTATTCACCCCTCCACTTT,CASSERTGYGYSPLHF
TRBD1,-,TRBV28,TRBJ1-5,TGTGCCAGCAGGTCCTCATCTCTGGGGACAGCTCGTCAGCCCCAGCATTTT,CASRSSSLGTARQPQHF
TRBD1,-,TRBV5-1,TRBJ2-3,TGCGCCAGCAGCCCGGACAGGGGAGGAGATACGCAGTATTTT,CASSPDRGGDTQYF
-,few,TRBV2,TRBJ2-7,TGTGCCGGCGTTCCTATGGAGACAGGATACGAGCAGTACTTC,CAGVPMETGYEQYF
-,-,TRBV5-1,TRBJ2-2,TGCGCCAGCAGCTTGGGAGGGATCACCGGGGAGCTGTTTTTT,CASSLGGITGELFF
TRBD1,-,TRBV2,TRBJ1-1,TGTGCCAGCAGTTACCAACAGGGGGACACTGAAGCTTTCTTT,CASSYQQGDTEAFF
TRBD1,-,TRBV5-1,TRBJ2-1,TGCGCCAGCAGCGGGGGACAGGCCCACAATGAGCAGTTCTTC,CASSGGQAHNEQFF